These 32 T cell receptor beta chains were sequenced from one sample in a study of liver allograft versus peripheral blood T cells. The overall study: The authors compared T cell receptor repertoires in transplanted livers with recipients' peripheral blood repertoires.

TCRdb called the reads again in MiXCR, with one record for every CDR3 protein. The profile shows approximately 6,800 distinct CDR3 sequences, roughly 17% of them singletons. The receptors originated from a human patient who had a liver transplant. The graft donor may have given rise to some T cells.

This clonotype was counted a few times. The chain links TRBV9 to TRBJ2-3; 11 bases align to TRBD2. The ends lost 4 bases at V and 4 bases at J; junction bases unmatched: 8. The CDR3 consists of 16 residues. Germline CDR1 and CDR2: SGDLS and YYNGEE. The CDR3 region is CASSSIAGGNADTQYF. DNA for the CDR3: TGTGCCAGCAGCTCAATAGCGGGAGGGAACGCAGATACGCAGTATTTT.

Of note for this clonotype: This may come from a read error, since a much larger clone is one base off. The J gene is TRBJ2-7, the V gene TRBV6-2 or TRBV6-3; D is ambiguous. V gave up 2 bases and J gave up 7 bases, with 15 bases separating them. The CDR3 is made up of 14 amino acids. The germline V gene encodes CDR1 MNHEY and CDR2 SVGEGT. For the CDR3, the DNA is TGTGCCAGCAGTTACCCGATACCTCAAAATGAGCAGTACTTC. It translates to CASSYPIPQNEQYF.

This clonotype is medium-sized (0.01 to 0.1%) in the sample. The chain combines TRBV18 with TRBJ1-1; the D is unclear. V was shortened by 9 bases and J by 1 base, with 12 bases between the two germline ends. CDR3 size: 13 residues. Germline CDR1 is KGHSH and CDR2 is LQKENI. CDR3 region: CASYMVQNTEAFF. The CDR3 bases are TGTGCCAGTTACATGGTGCAGAACACTGAAGCTTTCTTT.

This clonotype rates as medium-sized. This chain links TRBV6-1 with TRBJ2-1; TRBD2 agrees at 9 bases. V gave up 2 bases and J gave up 7 bases; unmatched junction bases: 9. The germline gives CDR1 MNHNS, CDR2 SASEGT. This CDR3 has 16 residues. The CDR3, as DNA: TGTGCCAGCAGTGAAACCCCCCTGGCGGGGGGGAATGAGCAGTTCTTC. Its translation is CASSETPLAGGNEQFF.

Sample share makes this clonotype medium-sized (0.01 to 0.1%). V gene TRBV6-1 combines with J gene TRBJ2-5, with TRBD2 as a possible D gene (6 bases). Germline CDR1 reads MNHNS; CDR2 reads SASEGT. The V end lost 6 bases, the J end lost 3 bases, and 26 bases lay between the germline ends. The CDR3 loop spans 18 amino acids. CDR3 in amino acids: CASRHLLAGPTQKETQYF. The CDR3 region has the DNA TGTGCCAGCAGACACCTACTGGCGGGGCCTACACAAAAAGAGACCCAGTACTTC.

Within the sample, this clonotype is medium-sized. The chain couples TRBV10-3 to TRBJ2-7; the D is unclear. Germline CDR1 ENHRY, CDR2 SYGVKD. The CDR3 has 13 amino acids. The V end was cut by 3 bases, the J end by 0 bases, with 6 bases between. The CDR3 nucleotides read TGTGCCATCAGTGACACGAGCTCCTACGAGCAGTACTTC. Its translation: CAISDTSSYEQYF.

This chain connects TRBV11-3 to TRBJ2-1; 7 bases line up with TRBD2. V lost 2 bases and J lost 6; bases outside the gene matches: 7. This CDR3 contains 15 residues. Germline-derived CDR1 and CDR2 are SGHNT and YENEEA. The CDR3 coding sequence is TGTGCCAGCAGCTTATCCTCAAGCGGGGCCAATGAGCAGTTCTTC. This encodes CASSLSSSGANEQFF.

By its share, this clonotype is medium-sized. This chain uses TRBV5-4 with TRBJ2-2, with D possibly matching TRBD2 (5 bases). The CDR3 has 16 amino acids. V gave up 0 bases and J gave up 2 bases, with 11 bases separating them. Germline V lookup: CDR1 SGHNT, CDR2 YYREEE (reference sequence). The CDR3 is CASSLESGANTGELFF. The CDR3, as DNA: TGTGCCAGCAGCTTGGAGAGCGGAGCCAACACCGGGGAGCTGTTTTTT.

This clonotype rates as medium-sized. J is TRBJ1-5 and V is TRBV6-1; weak D call: TRBD1 (6 bases). The V gene's germline CDR1 is MNHNS and CDR2 SASEGT. This CDR3 has 14 residues. V shed 7 bases and J shed 5 bases, with 15 bases lying between them. For the CDR3, the DNA is TGTGCCAGCAAACACAGGGATGGGGATCAGCCCCAGCATTTT. It yields the protein CASKHRDGDQPQHF.

The V gene is TRBV18, the J gene TRBJ2-2, with TRBD1 identical over 10 bases. The V segment lost 0 bases and the J segment 4 bases; nucleotides outside the gene matches: 2. Germline loops: CDR1 KGHSH, CDR2 LQKENI. The length of the CDR3 is 16 residues. The CDR3 is CASSPPGQGTTGELFF. The CDR3 coding sequence is TGTGCCAGCTCACCACCGGGACAGGGGACCACCGGGGAGCTGTTTTTT.

In regard to this clonotype: It may be a read error: a sequence one base away is much more abundant. The chain links TRBV6-1 to TRBJ1-1; D gene uncertain. Trimming took off 0 bases at V and 7 bases at J, with 12 bases between the two ends. Germline assignment: CDR1 MNHNS and CDR2 SASEGT. This CDR3 region has 14 residues. The chain's CDR3 is CASSEAGSRDEAFF. The DNA of the CDR3 is TGTGCCAGCAGTGAAGCGGGGTCTCGAGATGAAGCTTTCTTT.

This clonotype was recorded many times. The CDR3 spells CASSEATGVTGELFF. As DNA, the CDR3 is TGCGCCAGCAGTGAAGCGACAGGGGTCACCGGGGAGCTGTTTTTT. J is TRBJ2-2 and V is TRBV10-2, with TRBD1 matching 8 bases. The CDR3 covers 15 residues. The J segment lost 4 bases and the V segment lost 3 bases, leaving 4 bases of the junction unmatched. Germline V gene sequence: CDR1 WSHSY, CDR2 SAAADI.

By proportion, this clonotype is medium-sized. The rearrangement links TRBV6-5 to TRBJ2-7; maybe TRBD1 (6 bases). The germline gives CDR1 MNHEY, CDR2 SVGAGI. V gave up 5 bases and J gave up 7 bases, with 18 bases separating them. This CDR3 has 14 residues. Written as DNA, the CDR3 is TGTGCCAGCAGTGAGGACAGCGGCCAGGGTGAGCAGTACTTC. This gives the protein CASSEDSGQGEQYF.

The chain recombines TRBV7-9 with TRBJ2-3; D tentatively fits TRBD1 or TRBD2 (5 bases each). From germline, CDR1 is SEHNR and CDR2 FQNEAQ (reference sequence). V gave up 2 bases and J gave up 6 bases, with 9 bases separating them. The CDR3 consists of 13 residues. The CDR3 sequence is CASSLIRGDTQYF. The CDR3 DNA follows: TGTGCCAGCAGCTTAATCCGGGGCGATACGCAGTATTTT.

The chain recombines TRBV5-1 with TRBJ1-1; a weak D match, TRBD1 (6 bases). The CDR3 runs 19 residues. V lost 2 bases to trimming and J lost 0 bases, with 23 bases between them. Germline CDR1 and CDR2: SGHRS and YFSETQ. In nucleotides, the CDR3 is TGCGCCAGCAGCTTAAGGATCGGGACACGGGGAAATCTGAACACTGAAGCTTTCTTT. Translation: CASSLRIGTRGNLNTEAFF.

The chain combines TRBV20-1 with TRBJ2-1, with 9 bases identical to TRBD2. The CDR3 length is 16 residues. The V gene end was trimmed by 3 bases and the J gene end by 0 bases; junction bases not matched to a gene: 6. Germline loops: CDR1 DFQATT, CDR2 SNEGSKA (reference sequence). The CDR3 region has the DNA TGCAGTGCTAGCCGACTAGCGGACGCCTCCTACAATGAGCAGTTCTTC. As protein: CSASRLADASYNEQFF.

This clonotype is termed medium-sized. The rearrangement links TRBV19 to TRBJ2-1, with 11 bases that match TRBD2. The CDR3 sequence is 17 residues long. Unmatched junction bases numbered 18, after V lost 8 bases and J lost 9 bases. CDR1 is LNHDA, CDR2 SQIVND, per germline (reference sequence). The CDR3 DNA follows: TGTGCCAGTGGGACAGGCAGACTAGCGGGGATTCTTTCTGAGCAGTTCTTC. Its translation is CASGTGRLAGILSEQFF.

In this sample, this clonotype is medium-sized. The chain couples TRBV6-1 to TRBJ2-1, with TRBD2 matching 11 bases. Germline V gene sequence: CDR1 MNHNS, CDR2 SASEGT. The junction had 10 bases not matched to a gene; V was cut back by 5 bases and J by 4 bases. This CDR3 is built from 17 residues. Written as DNA, the CDR3 is TGTGCCAGCAGTCCAGTGGGACTAGCGGATTCATACAATGAGCAGTTCTTC. Protein product: CASSPVGLADSYNEQFF.

This clonotype was picked up a small number of times. This sequence joins TRBV12-3 or TRBV12-4 and TRBJ2-2; 8 nucleotides line up with TRBD2. CDR3 length equals 15 residues. Unmatched junction bases numbered 6, after V lost 8 bases and J lost 1 base. This CDR3 is CASFASGGNTGELFF. As DNA, the CDR3 is TGTGCCAGCTTCGCGAGCGGGGGGAACACCGGGGAGCTGTTTTTT.

As concerns this clonotype: This may come from a read error, since a much larger clone is one base off. The chain is built from TRBV6-5 and TRBJ2-1; no definite D call. The length of the CDR3 is 15 residues. Germline V gene sequence: CDR1 MNHEY, CDR2 SVGAGI. The germline V and J ends were trimmed by 8 bases and 2 bases, with 16 bases remaining between them. CDR3 sequence: CASGPTGMPYNEQFF. CDR3 nucleotides: TGTGCCAGCGGTCCCACCGGTATGCCCTACAATGAGCAGTTCTTC.

This clonotype has a single count. The chain employs TRBV5-1 and TRBJ2-2; 9 bases map to TRBD2. Germline CDR1 SGHRS, CDR2 YFSETQ. The CDR3 runs 16 residues. J gave up 4 bases and V 1 base, and 5 bases lay outside the gene matches. The CDR3, as DNA: TGCGCCAGCAGCTTGCGTGGCGGGGGGGGCACCGGGGAGCTGTTTTTT. As protein: CASSLRGGGGTGELFF.

Judged by abundance, this clonotype is medium-sized. The chain employs TRBV6-7 and TRBJ2-2; perhaps TRBD2 as D (6 bases). TRBV6-7 counts as an open reading frame of uncertain function. This CDR3 region has 20 residues. Trimming removed 0 bases from V and 7 bases from J, with 27 bases in between. The CDR3: CASSYSMRNYNFRENGELFF. The DNA of the CDR3 is TGTGCCAGCAGTTACTCGATGAGAAACTATAACTTTCGGGAGAACGGGGAGCTGTTTTTT.

The CDR3: CSARVTGGVPAGELFF. The CDR3 DNA is TGCAGTGCTAGGGTCACAGGGGGCGTCCCTGCCGGGGAGCTGTTTTTT. The chain links TRBV20-1 to TRBJ2-2; 9 bases are a match to TRBD1. V lost 3 bases and J lost 6; bases outside the gene matches: 11. Germline CDR1 is DFQATT and CDR2 is SNEGSKA (reference sequence). This CDR3 region has 16 residues.

Relative to its sample, this clonotype is medium-sized. V gene TRBV6-1 combines with J gene TRBJ1-3; 7 bases match TRBD1. V lost 5 bases and J lost 4; bases outside the gene matches: 8. Germline CDR1 is MNHNS and CDR2 is SASEGT. This CDR3 is 15 amino acids long. This CDR3 is CASSLGQAVGNTIYF. CDR3 coding DNA: TGTGCCAGCAGTCTAGGACAGGCGGTCGGAAACACCATATATTTT.

The chain combines TRBV20-1 with TRBJ2-5; 7 nucleotides match TRBD1. Trimming at V came to 6 bases and at J to 5 bases, leaving 18 bases not matched to a gene. This CDR3 region has 16 residues. Germline CDR1 and CDR2: DFQATT and SNEGSKA (reference sequence). CDR3: CSAPDPSQGNRETQYF. CDR3 coding DNA: TGCAGTGCCCCGGACCCCTCACAGGGGAACAGGGAGACCCAGTACTTC.

By share, this clonotype counts as medium-sized. V gene TRBV27 combines with J gene TRBJ1-5; D not resolved. Germline-derived CDR1 and CDR2 are MNHEY and SMNVEV (reference sequence). V was clipped by 5 bases and J by 2 bases, with 16 bases between them. The CDR3 loop spans 16 amino acids. The CDR3 here is CASSKDGEVGNQPQHF. CDR3 nucleotide sequence: TGTGCCAGCAGTAAAGATGGGGAGGTTGGCAATCAGCCCCAGCATTTT.

This clonotype was observed a handful of times. The chain has TRBV12-3 or TRBV12-4 and TRBJ2-1; D is unclear. Trimming took off 0 bases at V and 1 base at J, with 13 bases between the two ends. This CDR3 comprises 17 residues. The chain's CDR3 is CASSLARRARSYNEQFF. The CDR3 DNA sequence: TGTGCCAGCAGTTTAGCGAGACGGGCGAGGTCCTACAATGAGCAGTTCTTC.

The table lists this clonotype with many counts. The rearrangement links TRBV28 to TRBJ2-7; D possibly matches TRBD1 or TRBD2 (7 bases each). The germline V and J ends were trimmed by 4 bases and 5 bases, with 21 bases remaining between them. The CDR3 length is 16 residues. Per the germline V gene, CDR1 is MDHEN and CDR2 is SYDVKM. The DNA for the CDR3 is TGTGCCAGCAGTTCCTTAGGGGGCGGGAGAGGTAACGAGCAGTACTTC. It translates to CASSSLGGGRGNEQYF.

This clonotype is judged medium-sized. This chain links TRBV18 with TRBJ2-2; no clear D gene. Trimming removed 2 bases from V and 7 bases from J, with 8 bases in between. This CDR3 has 13 amino acids. The germline CDR1 and CDR2 sequences are KGHSH and LQKENI. The CDR3 nucleotides are TGTGCCAGCTCACCAACGTTTGGCGGGGAGCTGTTTTTT. This translates into CASSPTFGGELFF.

This clonotype is medium-sized by share. The gene calls are TRBV9 and TRBJ1-1; 8 positions agree with TRBD1. Trimming took 1 base from V and 4 from J; bases not matched to a gene: 3. The CDR3 covers 14 residues. Germline CDR1 SGDLS, CDR2 YYNGEE. CDR3 in amino acids: CASSVQGAITEAFF. In DNA form, the CDR3 reads TGTGCCAGCAGCGTACAGGGGGCAATCACTGAAGCTTTCTTT.

In this sample, this clonotype is medium-sized. The V gene is TRBV10-3, the J gene TRBJ1-1; the D gene is possibly TRBD1 (6 bases). Germline lookup yields CDR1 ENHRY and CDR2 SYGVKD. The CDR3 covers 13 residues. The ends were cut back, 6 bases at V and 3 bases at J, with 11 bases in the middle. CDR3 nucleotide sequence: TGTGCCATCAGCACTAACAGGGACACTGAAGCTTTCTTT. As protein: CAISTNRDTEAFF.

V usage is TRBV11-2 and J usage is TRBJ2-5; 13 positions match TRBD2. CDR1 SGHAT and CDR2 FQNNGV come from the germline V gene. CDR3 length: 15 residues. V gave up 4 bases and J gave up 4 bases; unmatched junction bases: 3. The CDR3 loop reads CASSYWTSGGETQYF. Here the CDR3 DNA reads TGTGCCAGCAGCTACTGGACTAGCGGGGGAGAGACCCAGTACTTC.